Detailed here is one T cell receptor beta chain. Its specificity is unknown. V lost 2 bases to trimming and J lost 7 bases, with 17 bases between them. Germline CDR1 is SQVTM and CDR2 is ANQGSEA. CDR3 length equals 14 residues. A second PCR of roughly 7 to 11 cycles used a sample-barcoded 5' primer and a J-beta primer mix. Samples each returned at least 2.5 million CDR3-containing paired-end reads. MiXCR, run by TCRdb on the 5' RACE reads, gives a single entry per CDR3 protein. The sample includes about 730,000 distinct CDR3 sequences, about 42% of them seen just once. This record comes from a study of blood T cells in healthy people across ages. Study results and limitations: A strong correlation was seen between TCR beta diversity and naive T cell percentage.

Specimen: blood. The gene calls are TRBV29-1 and TRBJ1-2; tentatively, D is TRBD1 (6 bases). The source is a woman aged 55 to 70 in good health. The CDR3 coding sequence is TGCAGCGTTGAACTATACAGGGCCACGGGTGGCTACACCTTC. Translating gives CSVELYRATGGYTF.